This TCR beta chain was profiled in a study of blood T cell repertoires in COVID-19. Study context: COVID-19 samples, acute and convalescent, were from the United States, Italy and Spain. T cells, B-cell-depleted T cells, or PBMCs provided the cDNA or gDNA that served as material.

Authors' methods: Nucleated cell counts were estimated from reference gene primer amplification. Profiled with immunoSEQ multiplex PCR; TCRdb holds only in-frame clones, not every one. Clonal size and the V and J genes are those of that table, whereas D and trimming came from the DNA. The data hold a few hundred thousand clones, with roughly 88% observed a single time. The sequenced sample was peripheral blood. The receptor was isolated from a woman aged 35 to 49 who had recovered from COVID-19.

CDR3: CASSFQDSNTEAFF. The CDR3 DNA reads TGTGCCAGCAGTTTCCAAGACAGCAACACTGAAGCTTTCTTT. This chain joins TRBV28 and TRBJ1-1; maybe TRBD1 (5 bases). V lost 3 bases to trimming and J lost 2 bases, with 10 bases between them. This CDR3 contains 14 residues. Per the germline V gene, CDR1 is MDHEN and CDR2 is SYDVKM.